This note documents a single T cell receptor (beta chain) sequence. The target antigen is unknown. Here immunoSEQ multiplex PCR was the method, and the copy in TCRdb shows in-frame clones only, minus some. The sample lists about 36,000 clones; about 80% were seen once. The data originate from a study of CD4 T cells in relation to SARS-CoV-2 and coronaviruses. V was clipped by 0 bases and J by 5 bases, with 14 bases between them. Germline CDR1 MGHRA, CDR2 YSYEKL. The CDR3 runs 16 residues. Sequences were obtained from memory CD4+ T cells from PBMCs, cultured in vitro. J is TRBJ1-3 and V is TRBV4-1; D uncertain. The clonotype was recovered from an adult with COVID-19. The CDR3 DNA sequence: TGCGCCAGCAGCCAAGATCAGGCCTTACCGCGAAACACCATATATTTT. The encoded protein is CASSQDQALPRNTIYF.